A selection of T cell receptor beta chains follows, all from one sample in a study of T-cell memory formation after mild COVID-19. MiXCR, applied by TCRdb to the 5' RACE reads, yields one record per CDR3 protein. The repertoire holds a few hundred thousand distinct CDR3 sequences, with about 16% as singletons. The material sequenced was PBMCs or a T cell subset sorted from them (not recorded which). These receptors were collected from a man between 18 and 29 years old who had mild COVID-19 (a few samples of this study predate the infection). Cell type and time point are not known. Each CDR3 is given with its conserved first and last residue. D genes are given only for firm matches. Rows give clone size only sometimes, using once, few, many, or a class for an expanded clone.

cdr3_nt cdr3_aa clone_size j_call d_call v_call
TGTGCCACCAGTGATTTTCCGGACTCCGATGGCTACACCTTC CATSDFPDSDGYTF - TRBJ1-2 - TRBV24-1
TGTGCCAGCAGCTTAAACGGGGGGTTATACGAGACCCAGTACTTC CASSLNGGLYETQYF - TRBJ2-5 TRBD2 TRBV7-2
TGTGCCAGCAGCTCCTTAGGTCCAAACACTGAAGCTTTCTTT CASSSLGPNTEAFF - TRBJ1-1 - TRBV7-2
TGTGCCAGCAGCTTAGAACAGCAACAAGAGACCCAGTACTTC CASSLEQQQETQYF - TRBJ2-5 - TRBV7-9
TGCGCCAGCAGCGTAGACAGGGTAGCTGGAAACACCATATATTTT CASSVDRVAGNTIYF few TRBJ1-3 TRBD1 TRBV5-1
TGTGCCAGCAGCTTCTCGAGCAGGGGAGGCACAGATACGCAGTATTTT CASSFSSRGGTDTQYF few TRBJ2-3 - TRBV7-9
TGTGCCAGCAGTTGGACAGGGGTTCGAGCGAAGTACAATGAGCAGTTCTTC CASSWTGVRAKYNEQFF - TRBJ2-1 TRBD1 TRBV6-5
TGTGCCAGCAGCCAAGTTCCTTCTGGGAACGAGCAGTACTTC CASSQVPSGNEQYF few TRBJ2-7 - TRBV3-1
TGTGCCAGCAGCTTCTCAGGGGTTAAAGAAAAACTGTTTTTT CASSFSGVKEKLFF - TRBJ1-4 - TRBV7-9
TGTGCCAGCAGCTCCTTCCAGTACGGCTCTGGGGCCAACGTCCTGACTTTC CASSSFQYGSGANVLTF many TRBJ2-6 - TRBV11-1
TGCGCCAGCAGCAAACAGGGGGGGGATGAAAAACTGTTTTTT CASSKQGGDEKLFF few TRBJ1-4 TRBD1 TRBV5-1
TGTGCCAGCAGCTATTCCCTCCAAGAGACCCAGTACTTC CASSYSLQETQYF many TRBJ2-5 - TRBV7-2
TGTGCCAGCAGCTTAGTTCTTGAGCAGTTCTTC CASSLVLEQFF many TRBJ2-1 - TRBV7-2
TGTGCCACCAGCAGTTTTACAGGGAAAGGGGAGCAGTTCTTC CATSSFTGKGEQFF - TRBJ2-1 - TRBV15
TGTGCCAGCTCAACCAGCGGGGGGGCAGGAGATACGCAGTATTTT CASSTSGGAGDTQYF many TRBJ2-3 TRBD2 TRBV18
TGTGCCAGCAGCTATGGGACAGGGGGGTCTGAGCCCCAGCATTTT CASSYGTGGSEPQHF - TRBJ1-5 TRBD1 TRBV11-2
TGCAGTGCCCTACCCGGGGGAGTAGATACGCAGTATTTT CSALPGGVDTQYF few TRBJ2-3 - TRBV20-1
TGTGCCAGCAGCATAACTAGCGGGGGCCTCCAAGAGACCCAGTACTTC CASSITSGGLQETQYF few TRBJ2-5 TRBD2 TRBV7-6
TGCGCCAGCAGCTTGGACGCCGCGGGCGCATTCGGAAACACCATATATTTT CASSLDAAGAFGNTIYF many TRBJ1-3 - TRBV5-1
TGTGCCACCAGCAGAGATAGGACAGGGAATCGAGCTTTCTTT CATSRDRTGNRAFF - TRBJ1-1 TRBD1 TRBV15
TGTGCCAGCCTACGCGGGGCACGTGAGACCCAGTACTTC CASLRGARETQYF - TRBJ2-5 - TRBV28
TGCAGTGCTAGAAGTCTGATCACTGAAGCTTTCTTT CSARSLITEAFF - TRBJ1-1 - TRBV20-1
TGTGCCAGCAGCGTGGATGGGGGGCTGAACACCGGGGAGCTGTTTTTT CASSVDGGLNTGELFF - TRBJ2-2 - TRBV9
TGCGCCAGCAGCTTACGAACAGCGGGGGCAGATACGCAGTATTTT CASSLRTAGADTQYF few TRBJ2-3 TRBD2 TRBV5-1
TGCGCCAGCAGCCAAGATCCAGGACAGCTGAACACTGAAGCTTTCTTT CASSQDPGQLNTEAFF few TRBJ1-1 - TRBV4-1
TGCAGCGTCGGCACGGATAGCAATCAGCCCCAGCATTTT CSVGTDSNQPQHF - TRBJ1-5 - TRBV29-1